A single sample gave rise to the 25 T cell receptor beta chains below, sequenced in a study of spatial heterogeneity in lung cancer. No antigen has been identified for these receptors. The time point: sample taken at primary tumor resection. Each CDR3 protein is one row after TCRdb ran MiXCR on the 5' RACE reads. The sample holds roughly 8,400 distinct CDR3 sequences, approximately 12% seen once. Findings and caveats of the study: The number of expanded tumor alpha and beta chains correlated with mutation number.

The material sequenced was lung tumor tissue, taken at surgery. The source of these receptors is a male donor with early-stage non-small cell lung cancer.

This clonotype is categorized as medium-sized. DNA of the CDR3: TGTGCCAGCAGTACCCTGAGCGTAGCGGGAGTGGCAGATACGCAGTATTTT. Residues: CASSTLSVAGVADTQYF. The chain couples TRBV6-2 or TRBV6-3 to TRBJ2-3; 9 bases line up with TRBD2. Germline V gene data show CDR1 as MNHEY and CDR2 as SVGEGT. V was clipped by 5 bases and J by 4 bases; unmatched bases: 13. This CDR3 has 17 amino acids.

A few counts support this clonotype. The chain joins TRBV12-3 or TRBV12-4 to TRBJ2-3; D is unresolved. The CDR3 consists of 13 residues. The V and J ends lost 1 base and 4 bases respectively, with 6 bases between them. CDR3 in amino acids: CASSLVQADTQYF. The CDR3 DNA sequence: TGTGCCAGCAGTTTAGTGCAGGCAGATACGCAGTATTTT.

This clonotype was detected many times. The chain uses TRBV2 and TRBJ1-2, with 8 nucleotides matching TRBD1. This CDR3 comprises 13 residues. The germline V gene has CDR1 SNHLY and CDR2 FYNNEI. The trim removed 4 bases at V and 5 bases at J, leaving 3 bases unmatched. The chain's CDR3 is CASSAGTGYGYTF. The CDR3 nucleotides are TGTGCCAGCAGTGCCGGGACAGGATATGGCTACACCTTC.

The chain links TRBV5-1 to TRBJ2-1; D may be TRBD1 or TRBD2 (5 bases each). Germline V gene lookup returns CDR1 SGHRS and CDR2 YFSETQ. The germline V and J ends were trimmed by 3 bases and 6 bases, with 13 bases remaining between them. This CDR3 has 14 residues. The CDR3 DNA is TGCGCCAGCAGCTCCGGGACCGCGGGCAATGAGCAGTTCTTC. It codes for CASSSGTAGNEQFF.

Many counts were recorded for this clonotype. This chain connects TRBV6-5 to TRBJ2-2; 7 bases match TRBD2. The V segment lost 2 bases and the J segment 2 bases; nucleotides outside the gene matches: 2. The CDR3 loop spans 15 amino acids. Germline CDR1 reads MNHEY; CDR2 reads SVGAGI. The CDR3 loop is CASSYTGGNTGELFF. CDR3 bases: TGTGCCAGCAGTTACACGGGGGGTAACACCGGGGAGCTGTTTTTT.

This clonotype was detected many times. The chain combines TRBV3-1 with TRBJ2-7; unclear D gene. This CDR3 has 14 amino acids. CDR1 is LGHDT and CDR2 is YNNKEL in the germline V gene (reference sequence). V lost 3 bases to trimming and J lost 0 bases, with 9 bases between them. The CDR3 protein is CASSHTSSSYEQYF. The CDR3 DNA reads as TGTGCCAGCAGCCACACTTCCAGCTCCTACGAGCAGTACTTC.

A few counts support this clonotype. The V gene is TRBV18, the J gene TRBJ2-3; TRBD1 might be the D (5 bases). The CDR3 loop spans 15 amino acids. Trimming left V 3 bases short and J 0 bases short, with 10 bases between. Germline CDR1 KGHSH, CDR2 LQKENI. Written as DNA, the CDR3 is TGTGCCAGCTCACCGACAGAAACTAGCACAGATACGCAGTATTTT. It is translated as CASSPTETSTDTQYF. Based on the CDR3 plus reference TRBV18 and TRBJ2-3, the full variable domain is NAGVMQNPRHLVRRRGQEARLRCSPMKGHSHVYWYRQLPEEGLKFMVYLQKENIIDESGMPKERFSAEFPKEGPSILRIQQVVRGDSAAYFCASSPTETSTDTQYFGPGTRLTVL.

This clonotype is classed as medium-sized. The chain is built from TRBV20-1 and TRBJ2-3; D is uncertain. This CDR3 region has 13 residues. Germline V gives CDR1 DFQATT, CDR2 SNEGSKA (reference sequence). Deletions cut 0 bases from V and 2 bases from J, with 6 bases between. The CDR3 loop is CSARDAPTDTQYF. The CDR3 nucleotides are TGCAGTGCTAGAGATGCACCCACAGATACGCAGTATTTT.

This clonotype was detected ten times or more. V and J are TRBV7-8 and TRBJ2-1, with TRBD2 matching 12 bases. J lost 8 bases, V lost 5 bases, and 10 bases had no gene match. From germline, CDR1 is SGHVS and CDR2 FQNEAQ. CDR3 size: 16 residues. In DNA form, the CDR3 reads TGTGCCAGCAGCCCTACGGGACTAGCGGGTGGTTATGAGCAGTTCTTC. It translates to CASSPTGLAGGYEQFF.

This clonotype was detected ten times or more. The chain carries TRBV6-2 or TRBV6-3 and TRBJ2-1; D is uncertain. Germline values: CDR1 MNHEY, CDR2 SVGEGT. The CDR3 has 11 residues. V lost 2 bases to trimming and J lost 15 bases, with 11 bases between them. CDR3 nucleotide sequence: TGTGCCAGCAGTTACCCCGGGCCGTCGTTCTTC. Amino acid sequence: CASSYPGPSFF.

This clonotype was counted ten times or more. V usage is TRBV5-1 and J usage is TRBJ2-1; 12 bases agree with TRBD2. V shed 5 bases, J shed 8 bases, and the junction held 8 bases outside the gene matches. This CDR3 is 15 amino acids long. Per the germline V gene, CDR1 is SGHRS and CDR2 is YFSETQ. This CDR3 reads CASSPLAGGPYEQFF. CDR3 bases: TGCGCCAGCAGTCCTCTAGCGGGAGGGCCCTATGAGCAGTTCTTC.

The sample holds many counts of this clonotype. The J gene is TRBJ2-7, the V gene TRBV20-1; 10 bases fit TRBD2. Germline loops: CDR1 DFQATT, CDR2 SNEGSKA (reference sequence). This CDR3 has 15 amino acids. Trimming at V came to 6 bases and at J to 0 bases, leaving 8 bases not matched to a gene. The CDR3 nucleotides are TGCAGTGCAGCACTAGCGGGATTGAGCTCCTACGAGCAGTACTTC. Amino acids: CSAALAGLSSYEQYF.

J is TRBJ2-7 and V is TRBV28; D is unclear. Trimming left V 4 bases short and J 3 bases short, with 16 bases between. Germline lookup yields CDR1 MDHEN and CDR2 SYDVKM. The CDR3 spans 15 residues. In nucleotides, the CDR3 is TGTGCCAGCAGTTCCTCGGACGGCCAACGCTACGAGCAGTACTTC. The encoded protein is CASSSSDGQRYEQYF.

The chain has TRBV2 and TRBJ2-7; D is ambiguous. CDR1 SNHLY and CDR2 FYNNEI come from the germline V gene. The germline V and J ends were trimmed by 2 bases and 4 bases, with 9 bases remaining between them. The CDR3 extends over 13 amino acids. CDR3 region: CASSEREGYEQYF. Written as DNA, the CDR3 is TGTGCCAGCAGTGAACGAGAAGGGTACGAGCAGTACTTC.

This clonotype was seen at least ten times. The V gene is TRBV6-1, the J gene TRBJ2-6; D uncertain. Deletions cut 8 bases from V and 4 bases from J, with 15 bases between. Germline CDR1 reads MNHNS; CDR2 reads SASEGT. The CDR3 length is 15 residues. CDR3 DNA: TGTGCCAGCGTCCTACCACTCGGGGGGGCCAACGTCCTGACTTTC. As protein: CASVLPLGGANVLTF.

This clonotype was detected many times. The CDR3 DNA sequence: TGTGCCAGCAGCCAAGTCAGTGAGCAGTTCTTC. It specifies CASSQVSEQFF. V usage is TRBV14 and J usage is TRBJ2-1, with D uncertain. CDR1 is SGHDN, CDR2 FVKESK, per germline. This CDR3 is 11 amino acids long. Trimming stripped 1 base from V and 9 bases from J, with 4 bases between.

This clonotype was seen many times. The J gene is TRBJ2-1, the V gene TRBV15; D might be TRBD1 (6 bases). This CDR3 region has 14 residues. From germline, CDR1 is LNHNV and CDR2 YYDKDF (reference sequence). The V end lost 1 base, the J end lost 4 bases, and 8 bases lay between the germline ends. The CDR3 here is CATSRVTGYNEQFF. The CDR3 DNA is TGTGCCACCAGCAGAGTTACAGGGTACAATGAGCAGTTCTTC.

There are a few counts of this clonotype. The J gene is TRBJ2-7, the V gene TRBV6-1, with a tentative D call TRBD1 (5 bases). CDR3 size: 13 residues. V lost 7 bases and J lost 3, with 13 bases in between. Germline-derived CDR1 and CDR2 are MNHNS and SASEGT. The CDR3 DNA sequence: TGTGCCAGCAACCTAGGACATTACTACGAGCAGTACTTC. Its translation is CASNLGHYYEQYF.

This clonotype was recorded at least ten times. The chain couples TRBV7-2 to TRBJ2-7; 8 bases fit TRBD2. CDR3 length: 15 amino acids. Germline lookup yields CDR1 SGHTA and CDR2 FQGNSA. Trimming took 5 bases from V and 3 from J; bases not matched to a gene: 9. As DNA, the CDR3 is TGTGCCAGCAGCACCCAGCGGGAGACAAACTACGAGCAGTACTTC. It is translated as CASSTQRETNYEQYF.

The table lists this clonotype with many counts. A junction boundary mismatches the germline segment, possibly from a read error. The J gene is TRBJ1-5, the V gene TRBV20-1; 10 bases map to TRBD1. Per germline, CDR1 DFQATT and CDR2 SNEGSKA (reference sequence). CDR3 length: 17 residues. The CDR3 is CSAAGTGALYSSQPQHF. DNA for the CDR3: TGCAGTGCCGCCGGGACAGGGGCCCTCTATAGCAGTCAGCCCCAGCATTTT.

This clonotype showed up just a few times. The rearrangement uses TRBV6-5 and TRBJ2-6, with 7 bases aligning to TRBD1. V was pared by 2 bases and J by 2 bases, with 6 bases of the junction left unmatched. CDR1 and CDR2 from the germline V gene are MNHEY and SVGAGI. The length of the CDR3 is 17 residues. CDR3 amino acids: CASSYGTVIPGANVLTF. The CDR3 nucleotides are TGTGCCAGCAGTTACGGGACAGTAATTCCTGGGGCCAACGTCCTGACTTTC.

This clonotype was picked up many times. The chain recombines TRBV7-6 with TRBJ2-7; D ambiguous. Germline lookup yields CDR1 SGHVS and CDR2 FNYEAQ. Trimming took off 5 bases at V and 5 bases at J, with 10 bases between the two ends. This CDR3 is 12 amino acids long. CDR3 loop: CASSLTLDEQYF. The CDR3 region has the DNA TGTGCCAGCAGCCTGACATTGGACGAGCAGTACTTC.

This clonotype is deemed medium-sized (0.01 to 0.1%). This chain joins TRBV11-2 and TRBJ2-7, with 8 bases fitting TRBD2. The CDR3 runs 14 residues. Per germline, CDR1 SGHAT and CDR2 FQNNGV. J gave up 4 bases and V 7 bases, and 9 bases lay outside the gene matches. CDR3 amino acids: CASTQDSGIYEQYF. Written as DNA, the CDR3 is TGTGCCAGCACCCAAGATAGCGGGATTTACGAGCAGTACTTC.

Turning to this clonotype: A read error may account for a junction end that differs from germline. This chain connects TRBV2 to TRBJ2-1, with D uncertain. This CDR3 comprises 14 residues. Germline CDR1 and CDR2: SNHLY and FYNNEI. The CDR3 spells CASKVLASSNEQFF. The CDR3, as DNA: TGTGCTAGTAAGGTGTTAGCTTCCTCCAATGAGCAGTTCTTC.

This clonotype is large within its sample. The chain uses TRBV6-5 and TRBJ2-5, with 11 bases matching TRBD2. The J segment lost 4 bases and the V segment lost 1 base, leaving 8 bases of the junction unmatched. The germline V gene has CDR1 MNHEY and CDR2 SVGAGI. CDR3 size: 17 residues. This CDR3 reads CASSYWVSGRGGETQYF. CDR3 nucleotides: TGTGCCAGCAGTTACTGGGTTAGCGGGAGGGGAGGAGAGACCCAGTACTTC.